What follows are 21 T cell receptor beta chains derived from one specimen sequenced in a study of control samples from healthy donors and cancer patients. Only in-frame clones appear in the TCRdb table, and some are missing; sequencing was by immunoSEQ multiplex PCR. The sample shows about 170,000 clones, approximately 86% of them seen only once. The sequenced sample was blood. All receptors come from a woman in her thirties in good health.

The chain uses TRBV6-5 and TRBJ2-2; D gene uncertain. The CDR3 spans 14 residues. Germline CDR1 and CDR2: MNHEY and SVGAGI. V was shortened by 7 bases and J by 0 bases, with 9 bases between the two germline ends. The CDR3 DNA follows: TGTGCCAGCACGCCGAGAACGAACACCGGGGAGCTGTTTTTT. This translates into CASTPRTNTGELFF.

This chain links TRBV27 with TRBJ2-2, with 7 nucleotides matching TRBD1. This CDR3 spans 17 amino acids. Germline assignment: CDR1 MNHEY and CDR2 SMNVEV (reference sequence). V was pared by 4 bases and J by 9 bases, with 17 bases of the junction left unmatched. CDR3 loop: CASSSSPGTESTWELFF. CDR3 DNA sequence: TGTGCCAGCAGTTCCTCCCCCGGGACAGAATCAACCTGGGAGCTGTTTTTT.

The gene calls are TRBV5-1 and TRBJ1-4, with D possibly matching TRBD1 (6 bases). The V gene's germline CDR1 is SGHRS and CDR2 YFSETQ. The CDR3 runs to 15 residues. Trimming pared 3 bases from V and 7 bases from J, leaving 16 bases between. CDR3 residues: CASSSNGQSAEKLFF. The CDR3 bases are TGCGCCAGCAGCTCGAACGGACAGAGCGCTGAAAAACTGTTTTTT.

The J gene is TRBJ1-2, the V gene TRBV5-6; D remains ambiguous. Germline-derived CDR1 and CDR2 are SGHDT and YYEEEE. This CDR3 comprises 14 residues. V shed 2 bases and J shed 3 bases, with 11 bases lying between them. CDR3 bases: TGTGCCAGCAGCTTCACCGGGTCCTACTATGGCTACACCTTC. Its protein product is CASSFTGSYYGYTF.

This clone has just a few counts. The chain combines TRBV10-3 with TRBJ2-5; 12 nucleotides agree with TRBD2. Looked up from germline, CDR1 is ENHRY and CDR2 is SYGVKD. V trimming: 10 bases; J trimming: 2 bases; junction bases outside the gene matches: 8. The CDR3 spans 15 residues. CDR3 protein: CATSRGLAGQETQYF. DNA for the CDR3: TGTGCCACCTCCCGGGGACTAGCGGGTCAAGAGACCCAGTACTTC.

The chain employs TRBV5-1 and TRBJ1-1, with 8 bases aligning to TRBD1. This CDR3 region has 16 residues. The germline CDR1 and CDR2 sequences are SGHRS and YFSETQ. Trimming cost V 4 bases and J 4 bases; bases outside gene matches: 12. CDR3 loop: CASSPQPTGGCTEAFF. CDR3 DNA: TGCGCCAGCAGCCCCCAACCCACAGGGGGATGCACTGAAGCTTTCTTT.

V and J are TRBV5-6 and TRBJ2-3; D is undetermined. Germline values: CDR1 SGHDT, CDR2 YYEEEE. The CDR3 consists of 15 residues. The ends were cut back, 2 bases at V and 3 bases at J, with 13 bases in the middle. For the CDR3, the DNA is TGTGCCAGCAGCTTCCTGCGCGGTCGAACAGATACGCAGTATTTT. It specifies CASSFLRGRTDTQYF.

J is TRBJ1-1 and V is TRBV6-1; D gene uncertain. Germline values: CDR1 MNHNS, CDR2 SASEGT. The CDR3 has 11 amino acids. V lost 3 bases to trimming and J lost 10 bases, with 9 bases between them. The DNA of the CDR3 is TGTGCCAGCAGTGATGCCCTAGGAGCTTTCTTT. The encoded protein is CASSDALGAFF.

The chain links TRBV5-4 to TRBJ2-2, with D perhaps TRBD1 or TRBD2 (5 bases each). The V and J ends lost 0 bases and 4 bases respectively, with 7 bases between them. The germline CDR1 and CDR2 sequences are SGHNT and YYREEE (reference sequence). CDR3 length: 14 amino acids. The CDR3 region has the DNA TGTGCCAGCAGCTTGGTTGGGGGCACCGGGGAGCTGTTTTTT. This encodes CASSLVGGTGELFF. The whole variable domain, filled in from reference TRBV5-4 and TRBJ2-2, reads ETGVTQSPTHLIKTRGQQVTLRCSSQSGHNTVSWYQQALGQGPQFIFQYYREEENGRGNFPPRFSGLQFPNYSSELNVNALELDDSALYLCASSLVGGTGELFFGEGSRLTVL.

The CDR3 nucleotides are TGTGCCAGCAGTTACGAAGGGACTAGCGGGGTCCACACCGGGGAGCTGTTTTTT. Its protein is CASSYEGTSGVHTGELFF. This sequence joins TRBV6-2 or TRBV6-3 and TRBJ2-2; 13 bases fit TRBD2. V shed 2 bases and J 3 bases; nucleotides not matched to a gene: 6. Per the germline V gene, CDR1 is MNHEY and CDR2 is SVGEGT. This CDR3 has 18 amino acids.

The chain is built from TRBV7-2 and TRBJ2-7; D may be TRBD1 (5 bases). Trimming stripped 3 bases from V and 5 bases from J, with 14 bases between. Germline-derived CDR1 and CDR2 are SGHTA and FQGNSA. The CDR3 extends over 14 amino acids. The CDR3 DNA is TGTGCCAGCAGCTTCTCTCGCTGGGGCGACGAGCAGTACTTC. Translated, it gives CASSFSRWGDEQYF.

V and J are TRBV7-6 and TRBJ1-1, with D perhaps TRBD1 (5 bases). The germline gives CDR1 SGHVS, CDR2 FNYEAQ. V lost 5 bases and J 2 bases, leaving 15 bases between the germline ends. The CDR3 sequence is 15 residues long. The chain's CDR3 is CASSPSGAYNTEAFF. CDR3 DNA sequence: TGTGCCAGCAGCCCGTCTGGGGCTTATAACACTGAAGCTTTCTTT.

V is TRBV20-1 and J is TRBJ1-5; no definite D call. The CDR3 length is 13 residues. CDR1 is DFQATT, CDR2 SNEGSKA, per germline (reference sequence). V was trimmed by 3 bases and J by 5 bases, leaving 11 bases between them. DNA for the CDR3: TGCAGTGCTAGTGGTGCCCAGGATCAGCCCCAGCATTTT. Amino acid sequence: CSASGAQDQPQHF.

This clone came up a few times. This rearrangement joins TRBV29-1 to TRBJ1-2; 7 bases map to TRBD1. Losses at the gene ends were 5 bases for V and 2 bases for J; bases not matched to a gene: 5. The CDR3 loop spans 13 amino acids. Germline CDR1 is SQVTM and CDR2 is ANQGSEA. CDR3 protein: CSVSGGVNYGYTF. The CDR3 coding sequence is TGCAGCGTTTCAGGGGGTGTAAACTATGGCTACACCTTC.

This chain connects TRBV3-1 (or the pseudogene TRBV3-2) to TRBJ1-2; maybe TRBD1 (5 bases). CDR1 LGHDT and CDR2 YNNKEL come from the germline V gene (reference sequence). This CDR3 region has 15 residues. V lost 4 bases and J 3 bases, leaving 15 bases between the germline ends. CDR3 in amino acids: CASSPRTGRDYGYTF. Here the CDR3 DNA reads TGTGCCAGCAGCCCGCGGACCGGCAGGGACTATGGCTACACCTTC.

The V gene is TRBV10-1, the J gene TRBJ2-7; D unresolved. CDR3 length equals 13 residues. Trimming shortened V by 7 bases and J by 3 bases, and 13 bases separated the two germline ends. Germline V gene sequence: CDR1 WNHNN, CDR2 SYGVQD (reference sequence). DNA of the CDR3: TGCGCCAGCAAGAAACAGTCCGGCTACGAGCAGTACGTC. Translation gives CASKKQSGYEQYV.

The chain uses TRBV27 and TRBJ2-2, with D possibly matching TRBD2 (7 bases). V lost 1 base and J lost 2, with 11 bases in between. Germline V lookup: CDR1 MNHEY, CDR2 SMNVEV (reference sequence). CDR3 length: 16 amino acids. CDR3 in DNA: TGTGCCAGCAGTTTATTGGGGGGGCCCAACACCGGGGAGCTGTTTTTT. Protein product: CASSLLGGPNTGELFF.

This clone was recorded only once. The rearrangement links TRBV5-1 to TRBJ1-4; 8 bases match TRBD1. J gave up 6 bases and V 1 base, and 8 bases lay outside the gene matches. There are 16 residues in the CDR3. CDR1 SGHRS and CDR2 YFSETQ come from the germline V gene. As DNA, the CDR3 is TGCGCCAGCAGCTTGACAGGGGGAGAGTCGTATGAAAAACTGTTTTTT. Protein product: CASSLTGGESYEKLFF.

This clone was observed once. This chain joins TRBV7-2 and TRBJ2-7; D call uncertain. The CDR3 spans 14 residues. CDR1 and CDR2 (germline): SGHTA, FQGNSA. V dropped 5 bases and J dropped 0 bases, with 11 bases sitting between them. CDR3 in amino acids: CASSLFESSYEQYF. The CDR3 region has the DNA TGTGCCAGCAGCCTTTTCGAAAGCTCCTACGAGCAGTACTTC.

The chain links TRBV27 to TRBJ2-7; 10 positions agree with TRBD2. CDR1 and CDR2 from the germline V gene are MNHEY and SMNVEV (reference sequence). With V trimmed by 3 bases and J by 6 bases, 11 bases remained unmatched. This CDR3 contains 16 residues. Here the CDR3 reads CASSLGLRTSGLEQYF. As DNA, the CDR3 is TGTGCCAGCAGTTTGGGTCTACGGACTAGCGGTCTCGAGCAGTACTTC.

DNA of the CDR3: TGTGCCAGCAGCCCCCAACTAGCGACCCAGCAGGATACGCAGTATTTT. Translating gives CASSPQLATQQDTQYF. The V call is TRBV7-9, the J call TRBJ2-3; 7 bases line up with TRBD2. The CDR3 is made up of 16 amino acids. Germline CDR1 and CDR2: SEHNR and FQNEAQ (reference sequence). V gave up 5 bases and J gave up 6 bases; unmatched junction bases: 14.